The source of this TCR beta chain is a study of cytomegalovirus exposure and HLA in healthy donors. Study as a whole: A later analysis reported the roughly 120 validation repertoires used the same platform as the approximately 650 first-cohort repertoires.

Study-level results: Reportedly, diagnosis of cytomegalovirus status by the classifier showed high specificity and sensitivity. Through in vitro validation, three CMV-associated chains were shown to be specific for CMV antigens.

Worth noting for this clone: Its specificity is not known.

The validation cohort, a group of around 120 subjects, included the donors and was separate from the roughly 720-subject first cohort. The CDR3 runs 14 residues. CDR1 is SNHLY and CDR2 is FYNNEI in the germline V gene. V shed 8 bases, J shed 2 bases, and the junction held 6 bases outside the gene matches. Profiled with immunoSEQ multiplex PCR; TCRdb holds only in-frame clones, not every one. The profile shows 150,000 to 200,000 clones, over 85% of them singletons. Sequencing used PBMCs. The rearrangement links TRBV2 to TRBJ2-7, with TRBD1 matching 10 bases. The TCR originated in a woman younger than 30 in good health and CMV-seropositive. The chain's CDR3 is CASLSGQGAYEQYF. CDR3 coding DNA: TGTGCCAGCCTGTCAGGACAGGGGGCCTACGAGCAGTACTTC.